This TCR beta chain came from a study of graft-versus-host responses after intestinal transplantation. Study-wide background: Following induction with anti-thymocyte globulin, all recipients were given tacrolimus and steroids for about 3 years. Broader study findings: Allografts carried high graft-versus-host to host-versus-graft clonal ratios in patients having graft-donor T cell macrochimerism. Early post-transplant HvG declines were associated with peak circulating GvH clone levels. Recipient marrow harbored GvH clones, some of which surfaced first in ileum or blood.

TCRdb's copy holds only in-frame clones and misses some; the assay was immunoSEQ multiplex PCR. This table holds approximately 100,000 clones, roughly nine tenths found once. In its sample, this clone was seen once. Its matching antigen is unknown. Germline CDR1 MDHEN, CDR2 SYDVKM. Losses at the gene ends were 5 bases for V and 4 bases for J; bases not matched to a gene: 9. CDR3 length: 15 amino acids. The V and J genes are TRBV28 and TRBJ2-7, with 9 bases identical to TRBD2. Sequences were derived from unstimulated CD4+ T cells sorted from spleen or lymph node cells, sampled before intestinal transplant. The source is a human donor who received an intestinal transplant. DNA for the CDR3: TGTGCCAGCAGTGCCCAGGGCGGGGGGGCTTACGAGCAGTACTTC. This translates into CASSAQGGGAYEQYF.